The 15 T cell receptor beta chains below come from one sample, sequenced in a study of early stage breast cancer tumors. Sequencing was performed with immunoSEQ multiplex PCR; in TCRdb, only in-frame clones are kept and a portion is missing. The sample comprises around 71,000 clones, approximately 79% of which are singletons, and under 3.5% rests with the top ten. The material sequenced was blood. These TCRs come from a person between 55 and 69 years old with breast cancer.

The V gene is TRBV14, the J gene TRBJ2-5; the D is unclear. V lost 1 base, J lost 5 bases, and 5 bases lay in between. This CDR3 spans 12 amino acids. Per germline, CDR1 SGHDN and CDR2 FVKESK. The CDR3 region is CASSQVRETQYF. CDR3 bases: TGTGCCAGCAGCCAAGTACGTGAGACCCAGTACTTC.

This clone was detected only a few times. The chain employs TRBV28 and TRBJ1-2, with D perhaps TRBD1 (5 bases). V was pared by 7 bases and J by 5 bases, with 14 bases between. The CDR3 contains 13 residues. Per germline, CDR1 MDHEN and CDR2 SYDVKM. This chain's CDR3 is CASTGARGYGYTF. The CDR3 bases are TGTGCCAGCACTGGGGCTCGGGGGTATGGCTACACCTTC.

V is TRBV9 and J is TRBJ1-5; 8 bases are a match to TRBD1. The trim removed 7 bases at V and 5 bases at J, leaving 5 bases unmatched. From germline, CDR1 is SGDLS and CDR2 YYNGEE. The CDR3 runs to 13 residues. CDR3 in DNA: TGTGCCAGCGACCAGGGGGCAGATCAGCCCCAGCATTTT. This gives the protein CASDQGADQPQHF. Filled out from reference TRBV9 and TRBJ1-5, the complete variable domain reads DSGVTQTPKHLITATGQRVTLRCSPRSGDLSVYWYQQSLDQGLQFLIQYYNGEERAKGNILERFSAQQFPDLHSELNLSSLELGDSALYFCASDQGADQPQHFGDGTRLSIL.

The rearrangement joins TRBV18 to TRBJ1-3; no reliable D call. The CDR3 is 16 residues long. The germline gives CDR1 KGHSH, CDR2 LQKENI. Trimming stripped 6 bases from V and 3 bases from J, with 18 bases between. The DNA of the CDR3 is TGTGCCAGCTCCCCAAGCACGGCCCAAAGTGGAAACACCATATATTTT. Translated, it gives CASSPSTAQSGNTIYF.

The chain recombines TRBV2 with TRBJ1-4, with 7 bases fitting TRBD1. The CDR3 runs to 13 residues. Germline trimming cut 6 bases from V and 5 bases from J; bases unmatched to any gene: 3. Germline V gives CDR1 SNHLY, CDR2 FYNNEI. The CDR3 coding sequence is TGTGCCAGCAGCGGGACAGACAATGAAAAACTGTTTTTT. Protein: CASSGTDNEKLFF.

This sequence joins TRBV19 and TRBJ1-1; TRBD1 might be the D (5 bases). This CDR3 has 13 residues. Per germline, CDR1 LNHDA and CDR2 SQIVND (reference sequence). V lost 10 bases and J lost 5, with 17 bases in between. DNA for the CDR3: TGTGCCACGCGATGGGGGGAGTTGACTGAAGCTTTCTTT. This translates into CATRWGELTEAFF.

The V and J genes are TRBV4-3 and TRBJ2-7; D is unresolved. Germline CDR1 and CDR2: LGHNA and YSLEER. This CDR3 has 13 amino acids. Trimming stripped 3 bases from V and 5 bases from J, with 11 bases between. CDR3 region: CASSHTVVDEQYF. The CDR3 DNA reads as TGCGCCAGCAGCCACACCGTGGTCGACGAGCAGTACTTC.

Here the CDR3 reads CASSLLGTTINTDTQYF. The DNA of the CDR3 is TGTGCCAGCAGCTTGCTTGGGACAACAATTAACACAGATACGCAGTATTTT. V and J are TRBV5-8 and TRBJ2-3; D might be TRBD1 (6 bases). The CDR3 contains 17 residues. Per the germline V gene, CDR1 is SGHTS and CDR2 is YDEGEE. The V and J ends lost 1 base and 2 bases respectively, with 17 bases between them.

The chain combines TRBV19 with TRBJ1-4, with D uncertain. From germline, CDR1 is LNHDA and CDR2 SQIVND (reference sequence). This CDR3 is built from 19 residues. V dropped 7 bases and J dropped 5 bases, with 29 bases sitting between them. This CDR3 reads CASKRSRTANPDVNEKLFF. Here the CDR3 DNA reads TGTGCCAGTAAAAGGTCGCGGACGGCCAACCCGGACGTCAATGAAAAACTGTTTTTT.

This chain connects TRBV2 to TRBJ2-7, with no clear D. The CDR3 extends over 14 amino acids. Germline assignment: CDR1 SNHLY and CDR2 FYNNEI. V gave up 1 base and J gave up 4 bases, with 11 bases separating them. The CDR3 is CASSEDPLGYEQYF. DNA for the CDR3: TGTGCCAGCAGTGAAGACCCGCTGGGATACGAGCAGTACTTC.

V is TRBV19 and J is TRBJ2-3; TRBD2 might be the D (6 bases). The CDR3 contains 15 residues. Trimming removed 3 bases from V and 0 bases from J, with 10 bases in between. In germline, CDR1 is LNHDA, CDR2 SQIVND (reference sequence). This chain's CDR3 is CASSIVRESTDTQYF. In DNA form, the CDR3 reads TGTGCCAGTAGTATTGTGCGGGAAAGCACAGATACGCAGTATTTT. The variable domain in full, completed from reference TRBV19 and TRBJ2-3, reads DGGITQSPKYLFRKEGQNVTLSCEQNLNHDAMYWYRQDPGQGLRLIYYSQIVNDFQKGDIAEGYSVSREKKESFPLTVTSAQKNPTAFYLCASSIVRESTDTQYFGPGTRLTVL.

The rearrangement uses TRBV28 and TRBJ2-5; D might be TRBD2 (5 bases). The CDR3 covers 13 residues. In germline, CDR1 is MDHEN, CDR2 SYDVKM. Trimming cost V 6 bases and J 7 bases, with 15 bases left between them. The CDR3 loop reads CASSSGLTGTQYF. CDR3 DNA sequence: TGTGCCAGCAGCTCCGGACTGACGGGGACCCAGTACTTC.

Concerning this clone: One end of the junction does not line up with germline, which may come from a read error. J is TRBJ2-3 and V is TRBV7-8, with D possibly called TRBD1 or TRBD2 (6 bases each). In germline, CDR1 is SGHVS, CDR2 FQNEAQ. This CDR3 is built from 16 residues. This CDR3 reads CASSLRGRGTFTTENF. The CDR3 DNA is TGTGCCAGCAGCTTAAGAGGACGCGGGACATTTACCACGGAGAATTTT.

The V call is TRBV28, the J call TRBJ1-5; D unresolved. The CDR3 is 14 residues long. Between the trimmed V and J ends, which lost 8 bases and 0 bases, there was a span of 11 bases. Germline CDR1 MDHEN, CDR2 SYDVKM. In nucleotides, the CDR3 is TGTGCCAGCGGGAGGATTAATAGCAATCAGCCCCAGCATTTT. This encodes CASGRINSNQPQHF.

The chain carries TRBV2 and TRBJ1-1; D not resolved. V was shortened by 6 bases and J by 3 bases, with 11 bases between the two germline ends. Germline loops: CDR1 SNHLY, CDR2 FYNNEI. This CDR3 spans 13 amino acids. The CDR3 sequence is CASRGDIDTEAFF. CDR3 in DNA: TGTGCCAGCAGAGGAGACATAGACACTGAAGCTTTCTTT.